This is a list of T cell receptor beta chains from one sample in a study of cytomegalovirus exposure and HLA in healthy donors. Method: immunoSEQ multiplex PCR; TCRdb's copy keeps in-frame clones and lacks some. Of more than 90,000 clones in the sample, around 85% were seen once. The specimen sequenced was PBMCs. The receptor set was obtained from a man aged 18 to 29 in good health and CMV-seropositive. Each CDR3 is given with its conserved first and last residue. Fields, in order: CDR3 DNA, CDR3 protein, clone size, J gene, D gene, V gene. D genes are given only for firm matches. Only some rows state a clone size, as once, few, many or a class for expanded clones.

TGTGCCACCTCAACTAGCTATGAGCAGTTCTTC	CATSTSYEQFF	.	TRBJ2-1	.	TRBV10-3
TGTGCCAGCAGACTCCCGGGACTAGCGGTTAAAAACACCGGGGAGCTGTTTTTT	CASRLPGLAVKNTGELFF	.	TRBJ2-2	TRBD2	TRBV28
TGTGCCAGCTGGGGGGTACAAGAGACCCAGTACTTC	CASWGVQETQYF	.	TRBJ2-5	.	TRBV2
TGTGCCAGCAGCTTAAAAACAGGGAATTATGGCTACACCTTC	CASSLKTGNYGYTF	.	TRBJ1-2	.	TRBV7-8
TGCGCCAGCAGAAGTACAGGGGCAACTGAAGCTTTCTTT	CASRSTGATEAFF	.	TRBJ1-1	TRBD1	TRBV10-2
TGTGCCAGCAGCCGTTGGGAGGGACAGGGCTACGAGCAGTACTTC	CASSRWEGQGYEQYF	.	TRBJ2-7	TRBD1	TRBV14
TGCAGCGTACTAACAGCGGGGGGGCAGCCCCAGCATTTT	CSVLTAGGQPQHF	few	TRBJ1-5	.	TRBV29-1
TGTGCCCCAGGGGGCTACACCTTC	CAPGGYTF	once	TRBJ1-2	.	TRBV7-9
TGTGCCAGCAGCGAAACTAGCGGGGCCAGGGGGGAGCTGTTTTTT	CASSETSGARGELFF	.	TRBJ2-2	TRBD2	TRBV7-6
TGCGCCAGCAGCCAAGTGTTAACTAGCCGATGGGTCGAGCAGTACTTC	CASSQVLTSRWVEQYF	.	TRBJ2-7	.	TRBV4-1
TGTGCCAGCAGTCAACAGGTCCCTAGCACAGATACGCAGTATTTT	CASSQQVPSTDTQYF	.	TRBJ2-3	.	TRBV6-6
TGTGCCAGCAGTTTAATGTCTGGACAGGCTGGGTACACCGGGGAGCTGTTTTTT	CASSLMSGQAGYTGELFF	once	TRBJ2-2	TRBD1	TRBV27
TGCAGCGTTGAAGGGACAGCCTATGGCTACACCTTC	CSVEGTAYGYTF	once	TRBJ1-2	.	TRBV29-1
TGTGCCAGCAGCCCTCCGGGGTCACCCCTCCACTTT	CASSPPGSPLHF	.	TRBJ1-6	.	TRBV7-6
TGTGCCAGCAGCAATACGGACAGGGTGGATGGCTACACCTTC	CASSNTDRVDGYTF	.	TRBJ1-2	TRBD1	TRBV6-6
TGTGCCAGCAGTTTTACAGGGGGCAGAATGTACACTGAAGCTTTCTTT	CASSFTGGRMYTEAFF	.	TRBJ1-1	TRBD1	TRBV7-8
TGTGCCAGCTCACCGCTACCTGTTTCGAACACTGAAGCTTTCTTT	CASSPLPVSNTEAFF	.	TRBJ1-1	.	TRBV18
TGTGCCAGCAGCTTGGTCGGTGAGCAGTTCTTC	CASSLVGEQFF	.	TRBJ2-1	.	TRBV5-6
TGCAGCGTTGCCCCGGGACAGGTGAGAGAGACCCAGTACTTC	CSVAPGQVRETQYF	.	TRBJ2-5	TRBD1	TRBV29-1
TGTGCCAGCAGCCCTGGGGACAGTCCCAATCAGCCCCAGCATTTT	CASSPGDSPNQPQHF	.	TRBJ1-5	TRBD1	TRBV7-9
TGTGCCAGTAGTACCGGGACTAGCGGGGGATACGGGGAGCTGTTTTTT	CASSTGTSGGYGELFF	few	TRBJ2-2	TRBD2	TRBV19
TGCGCCAGCAGCCAAGTAATCCCCGGGAGAGGCGAGCAGTACTTC	CASSQVIPGRGEQYF	few	TRBJ2-7	.	TRBV4-1
TGTGCCAGTAGTCCCCCCACAGGGGTCAGCGGGGAGCTGTTTTTT	CASSPPTGVSGELFF	.	TRBJ2-2	TRBD1	TRBV19
TGCGCCAGCAGTGAGTCGAGTTCTTCTAATGAAAAACTGTTTTTT	CASSESSSSNEKLFF	.	TRBJ1-4	.	TRBV10-1
TGTGCCAGCAGCGGCTACAGGGGGCGGACTGAAGCTTTCTTT	CASSGYRGRTEAFF	.	TRBJ1-1	TRBD1	TRBV5-6
TGTGCCAGCAGTTTATCGGCGGGTACATACAATGAGCAGTTCTTC	CASSLSAGTYNEQFF	once	TRBJ2-1	.	TRBV27
TGTGCCACCAGCAGGGACAGATACAATGAGCAGTTCTTC	CATSRDRYNEQFF	.	TRBJ2-1	.	TRBV15
TGTGCCAGCAGCTTGGGGGCAGGGGGAGTGACTTCACCCCTCCACTTT	CASSLGAGGVTSPLHF	.	TRBJ1-6	TRBD1	TRBV5-4
TGCCCACATAGGAAGAGCGGGGGGGCGAGGGGTAGCACAGATACGCAGTATTTT	CPHRKSGGARGSTDTQYF	.	TRBJ2-3	TRBD2	TRBV7-6
TGTGCCAGCAGCCAAGCGCCCAACCCCAGGCATCAGCCCCAGCATTTT	CASSQAPNPRHQPQHF	once	TRBJ1-5	.	TRBV14
TGTGCCAGTGCTTTTGGGCACAATGAGCAGTTCTTC	CASAFGHNEQFF	.	TRBJ2-1	.	TRBV5-4
TGTGCCATCAGTGATCCGACAGGAGTTTACGAGCAGTACTTC	CAISDPTGVYEQYF	few	TRBJ2-7	.	TRBV10-3
TGTGCCAGTAGTATAGTACAAGCTAACTATGGCTACACCTTC	CASSIVQANYGYTF	.	TRBJ1-2	.	TRBV19
TGTGCCAGCAGCCAAGATGCTACAGGGGGCATCAATCAGCCCCAGCATTTT	CASSQDATGGINQPQHF	.	TRBJ1-5	TRBD1	TRBV4-2
TGTGCCAGCAGCCAAGGGGGGACTAGCGGGAGATCCTACGAGCAGTACTTC	CASSQGGTSGRSYEQYF	.	TRBJ2-7	TRBD2	TRBV4-2
TGTGCCAGCAGAGGGACAGGGTTTAACGGCTACACCTTC	CASRGTGFNGYTF	.	TRBJ1-2	TRBD1	TRBV2
TGTGCCAGTAGGAACCTAGGCTACGAGCAGTACTTC	CASRNLGYEQYF	.	TRBJ2-7	.	TRBV19
TGTGCCAGCAGCCATGAATCAGGGGGAGGTTCCTACGAGCAGTACTTC	CASSHESGGGSYEQYF	.	TRBJ2-7	.	TRBV4-2
TGTGCCACCCAGACAGGGAGTTACACTGAAGCTTTCTTT	CATQTGSYTEAFF	once	TRBJ1-1	TRBD1	TRBV6-6
TGTGCCAGCAGTGCCCGGGACAGGGATGAGCAGTTCTTC	CASSARDRDEQFF	once	TRBJ2-1	TRBD1	TRBV6-1
TGTGCCAGCAGCCTTATAGGGATGGGACTAGCGGGGAACGACTACGAGCAGTACTTC	CASSLIGMGLAGNDYEQYF	.	TRBJ2-7	TRBD2	TRBV28
TGTGCCAGTAGTCTCCCAGGTTCCCTCAAACAGGGAGGGTACAATCAGCCCCAGCATTTT	CASSLPGSLKQGGYNQPQHF	.	TRBJ1-5	.	TRBV19
TGTGCCAGCAGCTCAGACTACAATCAGCCCCAGCATTTT	CASSSDYNQPQHF	.	TRBJ1-5	.	TRBV5-4
TGTGCCAGCAATCAAAAGGAGGGGCTGGAGCCCCAGCATTTT	CASNQKEGLEPQHF	.	TRBJ1-5	.	TRBV6-1
TGCGCCAGCAGCCAAGACAGGGGCGCTAACTATGGCTACACCTTC	CASSQDRGANYGYTF	.	TRBJ1-2	.	TRBV4-3
TGTGCCAGCAGTGAAAGGTCAGGGGGCGGGGACACTGAAGCTTTCTTT	CASSERSGGGDTEAFF	.	TRBJ1-1	TRBD1	TRBV2
TGTGCCAGCAGTCCCCGGGCGCTCCGGACAGGGCTAATGAACACTGAAGCTTTCTTT	CASSPRALRTGLMNTEAFF	.	TRBJ1-1	TRBD1	TRBV28
TGTGCCAGCAGTTACTCGACGTCCAGGGTGGGCAATGAGCAGTTCTTC	CASSYSTSRVGNEQFF	.	TRBJ2-1	.	TRBV6-6
TGTGCCAGCAGCTCTCCGGGGGGCCGCACAGATACGCAGTATTTT	CASSSPGGRTDTQYF	once	TRBJ2-3	.	TRBV5-4
TGTGCCAGCGGCCACACCTCGAACACCGGGGAGCTGTTTTTT	CASGHTSNTGELFF	.	TRBJ2-2	.	TRBV7-9